This T cell receptor (beta chain) stems from a study of identical twins. Overall study results and limits: The study based its conclusions on cross-sectional statistical analysis and did not follow the same donors. Out-of-frame alpha sequences shared by twins were enriched for low generation probability.

TCRdb re-called the 5' RACE reads through MiXCR, storing one row per CDR3 protein. Among some 1,700,000 distinct CDR3 sequences listed, about 32% were seen once. This CDR3 spans 13 amino acids. The germline V gene encodes CDR1 LGHDT and CDR2 YNNKEL (reference sequence). Trimming cost V 3 bases and J 1 base, with 6 bases left between them. This clonotype was seen more than once but under ten times. The antigen remains unidentified. The chain recombines TRBV3-1 with TRBJ1-1, with D unclear. This TCR was sampled from a newborn girl in good health. The specimen sequenced was cord blood. CDR3 nucleotide sequence: TGTGCCAGCAGCCATCCCCCGAACACTGAAGCTTTCTTT. This gives the protein CASSHPPNTEAFF.